One sample yielded the 15 T cell receptor beta chains listed below, sequenced in a study of cytomegalovirus exposure and HLA in healthy donors. Use of 60 Vbeta and 13 Jbeta primers characterized the PCR. Generated by immunoSEQ multiplex PCR, the TCRdb table keeps only in-frame clones and is missing some. The sample lists about 160,000 clones, roughly 80% occurring once. Specimen: PBMCs. These receptors were taken from a woman in her thirties in good health and CMV-seronegative.

This chain links TRBV30 with TRBJ1-3; 8 bases are shared with TRBD1. The CDR3 contains 18 residues. CDR1 is GTSNPN, CDR2 SVGIG, per germline (reference sequence). The V and J ends lost 8 bases and 2 bases, in that order; junction bases with no gene match: 20. CDR3 nucleotide sequence: TGTGCCGGGGAATTCCGGGACAGGCCCCCCAGTACTGGAAACACCATATATTTT. It translates to CAGEFRDRPPSTGNTIYF.

The chain carries TRBV11-2 and TRBJ2-7; the D gene is possibly TRBD1 (6 bases). V lost 4 bases to trimming and J lost 6 bases, with 22 bases between them. The CDR3 is 16 residues long. Looked up from germline, CDR1 is SGHAT and CDR2 is FQNNGV. In DNA form, the CDR3 reads TGTGCCAGCAGCTCACAAATGACAGGAGATGGGCGCGAGCAGTACTTC. Translating it yields CASSSQMTGDGREQYF.

The chain joins TRBV5-5 to TRBJ1-4; unclear D gene. V lost 4 bases, J lost 8 bases, and 15 bases lay in between. The CDR3 is 14 residues long. Germline V gene lookup returns CDR1 SGHKS and CDR2 YYEKEE (reference sequence). CDR3 nucleotide sequence: TGTGCCAGCAGCCCCGGGAACTTGGGGGAAAAACTGTTTTTT. Its protein is CASSPGNLGEKLFF.

The gene calls are TRBV5-3 and TRBJ1-1; maybe TRBD1 (5 bases). TRBV5-3 is sorted into the ORF group, with uncertain function. V dropped 2 bases and J dropped 5 bases, with 28 bases sitting between them. This CDR3 has 19 residues. The CDR3, as DNA: TGTGCCAGAAGCTTCGGGCCGCTGACTCTTGACAGCCCCGATACTGAAGCTTTCTTT. It codes for CARSFGPLTLDSPDTEAFF.

As regards this clone: The junction does not match germline at one end; this may be a read error. The CDR3 sequence is CASSFWVGGTYKQYF. CDR3 bases: TGTGCCAGCAGCTTTTGGGTTGGCGGTACCTACAAGCAGTACTTC. The chain combines TRBV7-9 with TRBJ2-7; D gene uncertain. From germline, CDR1 is SEHNR and CDR2 FQNEAQ (reference sequence). This CDR3 region has 15 residues.

The chain combines TRBV7-2 with TRBJ1-1, with 7 bases aligning to TRBD1. Germline V CDR1 and CDR2: SGHTA, FQGNSA. The CDR3 runs to 14 residues. V shed 5 bases and J 1 base; nucleotides not matched to a gene: 4. The CDR3 loop is CASSTYRGNTEAFF. Here the CDR3 DNA reads TGTGCCAGCAGCACATACAGGGGGAACACTGAAGCTTTCTTT.

J is TRBJ1-2 and V is TRBV6-1; D unresolved. CDR1 is MNHNS, CDR2 SASEGT, per germline. The CDR3 has 13 amino acids. V lost 3 bases and J 8 bases, leaving 13 bases between the germline ends. CDR3 in amino acids: CASSDPGILGYTF. CDR3 DNA: TGTGCCAGCAGTGATCCCGGGATCTTGGGCTACACCTTC.

The gene calls are TRBV6-6 and TRBJ1-2; 7 bases are a match to TRBD1. CDR3 length: 15 residues. With V trimmed by 6 bases and J by 0 bases, 7 bases remained unmatched. Germline V gives CDR1 MNHNY, CDR2 SVGAGI (reference sequence). The chain's CDR3 is CASRDRPTTNYGYTF. DNA of the CDR3: TGTGCCAGCAGGGACAGGCCAACCACTAACTATGGCTACACCTTC.

The V gene is TRBV30, the J gene TRBJ1-5; D ambiguous. The CDR3 totals 15 residues. The germline gives CDR1 GTSNPN, CDR2 SVGIG (reference sequence). V was clipped by 0 bases and J by 4 bases, with 13 bases between them. In DNA form, the CDR3 reads TGTGCCTGGAGTGTACCCTGGGCGCAAAATCAGCCCCAGCATTTT. This gives the protein CAWSVPWAQNQPQHF.

V usage is TRBV30 and J usage is TRBJ2-7, with D uncertain. Looked up from germline, CDR1 is GTSNPN and CDR2 is SVGIG (reference sequence). Trimming cost V 8 bases and J 5 bases, with 22 bases left between them. The CDR3 runs 14 residues. CDR3 sequence (DNA): TGTGCCATACGGCCGACATATCTACCGGACGAGCAGTACTTC. It codes for CAIRPTYLPDEQYF. Drawing the rest from reference TRBV30 and TRBJ2-7, the complete variable domain is SQTIHQWPATLVQPVGSPLSLECTVEGTSNPNLYWYRQAAGRGLQLLFYSVGIGQISSEVPQNLSASRPQDRQFILSSKKLLLSDSGFYLCAIRPTYLPDEQYFGPGTRLTVT.

This clone was seen a single time. The gene calls are TRBV6-4 and TRBJ1-2; D is perhaps TRBD1 (5 bases). The CDR3 has 14 residues. Trimming shortened V by 2 bases and J by 6 bases, and 13 bases separated the two germline ends. CDR1 and CDR2 (germline): MRHNA, SNTAGT. The chain's CDR3 is CASSDGAVKNGYTF. The CDR3 nucleotides are TGTGCCAGCAGTGACGGGGCAGTTAAGAATGGCTACACCTTC.

This clone has more than one count but fewer than ten. V gene TRBV11-3 combines with J gene TRBJ2-2; TRBD1 matches 8 bases. The CDR3 runs 15 residues. Germline lookup yields CDR1 SGHNT and CDR2 YENEEA. V trimming: 5 bases; J trimming: 1 base; junction bases outside the gene matches: 3. In DNA form, the CDR3 reads TGTGCCAGCAGCCCCGGACAGGGGAACACCGGGGAGCTGTTTTTT. Translating gives CASSPGQGNTGELFF.

This clone occurred a few times. The chain uses TRBV19 and TRBJ1-1; TRBD1 aligns across 11 bases. The junction had 7 bases not matched to a gene; V was cut back by 2 bases and J by 11 bases. This CDR3 is built from 14 residues. Germline V gene sequence: CDR1 LNHDA, CDR2 SQIVND (reference sequence). The chain's CDR3 is CASSILRTGGTAFF. CDR3 DNA: TGTGCCAGTAGTATATTACGGACAGGGGGCACGGCTTTCTTT.

The rearrangement uses TRBV4-1 and TRBJ1-5, with 9 bases identical to TRBD1. CDR1 and CDR2 (germline): MGHRA, YSYEKL. With 7 bases clipped from V and 7 bases from J, the junction kept 11 bases outside the gene matches. The CDR3 is made up of 15 amino acids. CDR3 residues: CASNLSPGQGQPQHF. In DNA, the CDR3 is TGCGCCAGCAACCTCAGCCCGGGACAGGGCCAGCCCCAGCATTTT.

The chain couples TRBV28 to TRBJ1-5, with a weak D call TRBD1 (5 bases). CDR3 length: 14 residues. V lost 5 bases, J lost 7 bases, and 15 bases lay in between. Germline loops: CDR1 MDHEN, CDR2 SYDVKM. CDR3 in amino acids: CASSLGQGSQPQHF. The CDR3, as DNA: TGTGCCAGCAGTCTTGGCCAGGGATCCCAGCCCCAGCATTTT.